This T cell receptor beta chain is from a study of CD8+ T cells in alopecia areata (dated by TCRdb to the late 2010s). With regard to the full study: Treated patients were enrolled in an open-label pilot trial of oral tofacitinib at 5 to 10 mg twice daily for moderate-to-severe alopecia areata. In treated patients, disease severity was measured using the SALT score, which gives the percentage of scalp surface area affected. The study used high-throughput TCRbeta sequencing to examine T cell clonal expansion in alopecia areata, in both the C3H/HeJ mouse model and human patients. Clonality in the scalp was compared among normal scalp (n=4), patchy alopecia areata scalp (n=8), and alopecia totalis/universalis scalp (n=8). RNA was extracted with the PAXgene miRNA kit for fixed scalp, the miRNeasy kit for PBMCs, and the RNeasy kit for mouse skin. TCRbeta CDR3 regions were amplified by immunoSEQ multiplex PCR using 35 Vbeta forward and 13 Jbeta reverse primers. Patients received tofacitinib for 6 to 18 months and were then followed off drug for 6 months to check for delayed response and recurrence. Patients on tofacitinib were biopsied at baseline and after 4 and 24 weeks of treatment, and several of the patients also had a later scalp biopsy. In humans, TCRbeta sequencing was performed on scalp tissue and on sorted CD4+ and CD8+ peripheral blood T cells from healthy controls and from patients with patchy or totalis/universalis alopecia areata. The investigation overall reported the following: During tofacitinib treatment, many expanded lesional clones remained in scalp and blood, and this persistence may partly explain relapse after treatment is stopped. Compared with normal scalp, lesional scalp had higher clonality and more expanded CD8+ clones, particularly in alopecia totalis/universalis, a pattern that suggests antigenic drive. Tofacitinib significantly lowered scalp clonality and the number of expanded CD8+ clones among the top 100 scalp clones. Unlike mouse skin, which is dominated by gammadelta T cells, normal human skin has resident alphabeta T cells that are also sequenced, and this complicates analysis of the scalp TCR repertoire. Shared TCR sequences between patients were less evident than in mice, which may be partly attributable to HLA diversity in the patient population. Because the treated cohort was small and included a single nonresponder, larger studies are needed to assess links between baseline CD8+ expansion and response.

To note about this clone: Its antigen target is currently unknown. The sample holds no much larger clone one base away, and base qualities are not on file.

V is trimmed back by 3 bases and J by 10 bases, and the junction contains 2 bases that no gene match accounts for. The CDR3, from cysteine to phenylalanine, totals 14 residues. Just CDR3 DNA is preserved here, 42 bases in frame from base 1. The germline V gene encodes CDR1 LNHDA and CDR2 SQIVND (reference sequence). The library came from the immunoSEQ multiplex PCR assay. For TCR sequencing, RNA was extracted from every sample and reverse transcribed into cDNA to serve as template. SuperScript III was used to make first-strand cDNA, primed with a 2:1 mix of oligo-dT and random hexamers. A synthetic immune receptor repertoire was used to gauge amplification bias, and whatever bias remained was removed computationally. The study's processing was this. Raw reads were preprocessed to remove errors, and CDR3 was defined according to IMGT conventions as the region from the conserved cysteine to phenylalanine. Clonality was computed by normalizing Shannon entropy by log2 of the number of productive unique TCRs and subtracting the result from 1. Scalp TCRbeta sequences were cross-referenced with sorted blood CD4 and CD8 repertoires so that the CD4 or CD8 identity of scalp clones could be inferred. Sourced from immuneACCESS, this table was stored by TCRdb with only in-frame sequences that have V and J called. A share of the clones is absent; for the studies checked, an unresolved V gene accounts for under half, and the remainder has no known explanation. Clonal size and the V and J genes are those of that table, whereas D and trimming came from the DNA. The sample table shows a few hundred thousand clones, and around 64% are seen once. The top ten clonotypes cover around 0.92% of the sample.

Reading the label with the study, this specimen's treatment or condition is: oral pan-JAK inhibitor, 5-10 mg twice daily. Peripheral blood and lesional scalp punch biopsies were obtained from patients with alopecia areata. PBMCs were isolated by density centrifugation and stained for CD3, CD4 and CD8, and CD4+ and CD8+ T cells were sorted on a FACSAria. The V and J genes are TRBV19 and TRBJ2-1; 14 bases in between match TRBD2. This receptor was identified in a human donor with alopecia areata. The starting material was CD4+ T cells sorted from blood, obtained around week 53, from a patient treated with tofacitinib. Here is the DNA: TGTGCCAGTAGTATTGGACTAGCGGGGGGAGAGCAGTTCTTC. This codes for CASSIGLAGGEQFF.